This TCR beta chain came from a study of cytomegalovirus exposure and HLA in healthy donors. Using immunoSEQ multiplex PCR, the repertoire was profiled, and TCRdb retains in-frame clones only, with some absent. The profile shows hundreds of thousands of clones, more than 85% of them singletons. V dropped 3 bases and J dropped 7 bases, with 13 bases sitting between them. Germline assignment: CDR1 SGHAT and CDR2 FQNNGV. There are 14 residues in the CDR3. The chain joins TRBV11-2 to TRBJ2-1, with D unclear. The specimen sequenced was PBMCs. This TCR came from a man aged 18 to 29 in good health and CMV-seropositive. CDR3 sequence: CASSFLGGVNEQFF. The CDR3 nucleotides read TGTGCCAGCAGCTTCTTGGGCGGCGTGAATGAGCAGTTCTTC.